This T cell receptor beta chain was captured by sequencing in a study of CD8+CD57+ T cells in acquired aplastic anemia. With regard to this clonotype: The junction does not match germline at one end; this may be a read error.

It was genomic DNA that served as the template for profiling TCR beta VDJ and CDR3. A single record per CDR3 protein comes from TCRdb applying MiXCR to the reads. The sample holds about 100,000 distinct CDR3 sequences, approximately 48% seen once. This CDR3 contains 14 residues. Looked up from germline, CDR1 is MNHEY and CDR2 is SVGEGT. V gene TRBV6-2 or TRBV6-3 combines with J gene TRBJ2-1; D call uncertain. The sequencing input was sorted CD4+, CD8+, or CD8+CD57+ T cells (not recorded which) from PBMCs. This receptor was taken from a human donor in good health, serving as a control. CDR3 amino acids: CASSKLNSYNEQSF. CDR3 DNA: TGTGCCAGCAGTAAGCTGAATTCCTACAATGAGCAGTCCTTC.